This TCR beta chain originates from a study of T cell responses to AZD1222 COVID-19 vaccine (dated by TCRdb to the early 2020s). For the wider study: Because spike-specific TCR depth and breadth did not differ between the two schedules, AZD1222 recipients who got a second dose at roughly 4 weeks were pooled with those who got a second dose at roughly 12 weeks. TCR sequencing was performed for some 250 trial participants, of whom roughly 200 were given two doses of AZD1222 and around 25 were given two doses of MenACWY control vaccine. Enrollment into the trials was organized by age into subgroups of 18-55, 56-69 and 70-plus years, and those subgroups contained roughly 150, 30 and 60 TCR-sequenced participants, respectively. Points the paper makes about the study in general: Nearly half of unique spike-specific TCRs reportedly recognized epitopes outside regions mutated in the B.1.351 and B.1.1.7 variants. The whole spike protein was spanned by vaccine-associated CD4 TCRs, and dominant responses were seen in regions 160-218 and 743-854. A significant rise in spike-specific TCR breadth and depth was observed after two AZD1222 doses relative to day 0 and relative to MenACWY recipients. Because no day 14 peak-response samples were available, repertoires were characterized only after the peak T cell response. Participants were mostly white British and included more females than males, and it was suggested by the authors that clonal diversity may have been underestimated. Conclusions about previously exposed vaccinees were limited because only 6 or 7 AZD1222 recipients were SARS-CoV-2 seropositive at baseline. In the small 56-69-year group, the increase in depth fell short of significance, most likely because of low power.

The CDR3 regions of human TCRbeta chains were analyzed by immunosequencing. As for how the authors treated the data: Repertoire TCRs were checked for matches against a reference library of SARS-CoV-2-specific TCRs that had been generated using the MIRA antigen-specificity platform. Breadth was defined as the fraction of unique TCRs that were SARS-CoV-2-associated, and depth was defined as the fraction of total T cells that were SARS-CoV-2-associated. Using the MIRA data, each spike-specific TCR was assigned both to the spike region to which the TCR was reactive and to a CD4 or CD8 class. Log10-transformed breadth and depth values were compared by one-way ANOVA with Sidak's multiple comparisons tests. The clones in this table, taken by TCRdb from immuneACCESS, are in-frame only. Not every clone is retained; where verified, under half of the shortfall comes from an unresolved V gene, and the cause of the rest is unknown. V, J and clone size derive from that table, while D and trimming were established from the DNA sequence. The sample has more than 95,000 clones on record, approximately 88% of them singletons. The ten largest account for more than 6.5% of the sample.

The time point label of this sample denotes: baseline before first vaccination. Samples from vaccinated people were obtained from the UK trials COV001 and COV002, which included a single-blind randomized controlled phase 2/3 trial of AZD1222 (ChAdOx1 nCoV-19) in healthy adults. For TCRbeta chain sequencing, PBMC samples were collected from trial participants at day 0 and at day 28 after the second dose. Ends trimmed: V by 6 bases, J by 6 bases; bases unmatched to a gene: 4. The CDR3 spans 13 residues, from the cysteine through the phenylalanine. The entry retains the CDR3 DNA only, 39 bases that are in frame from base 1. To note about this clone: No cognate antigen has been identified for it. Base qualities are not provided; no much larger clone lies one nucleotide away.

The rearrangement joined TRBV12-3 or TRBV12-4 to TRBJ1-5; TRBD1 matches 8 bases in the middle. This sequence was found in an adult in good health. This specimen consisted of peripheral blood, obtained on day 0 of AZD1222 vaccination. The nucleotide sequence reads TGTGCCAGCAGCTCCGACAGGGGTCAGCCCCAGCATTTT. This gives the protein CASSSDRGQPQHF.